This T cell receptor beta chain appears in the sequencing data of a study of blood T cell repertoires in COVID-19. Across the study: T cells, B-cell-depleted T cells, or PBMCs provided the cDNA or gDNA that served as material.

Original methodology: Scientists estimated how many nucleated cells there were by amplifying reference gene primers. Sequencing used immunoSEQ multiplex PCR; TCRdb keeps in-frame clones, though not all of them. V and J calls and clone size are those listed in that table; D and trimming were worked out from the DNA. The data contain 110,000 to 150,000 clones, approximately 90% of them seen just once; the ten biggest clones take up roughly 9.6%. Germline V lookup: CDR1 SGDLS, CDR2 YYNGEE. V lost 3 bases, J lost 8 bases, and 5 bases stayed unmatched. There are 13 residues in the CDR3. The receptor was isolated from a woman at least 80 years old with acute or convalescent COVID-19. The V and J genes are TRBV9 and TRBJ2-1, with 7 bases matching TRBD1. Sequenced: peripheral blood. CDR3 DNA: TGTGCCAGCAGCGCCAACAGGGGTGATGAGCAGTTCTTC. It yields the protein CASSANRGDEQFF.